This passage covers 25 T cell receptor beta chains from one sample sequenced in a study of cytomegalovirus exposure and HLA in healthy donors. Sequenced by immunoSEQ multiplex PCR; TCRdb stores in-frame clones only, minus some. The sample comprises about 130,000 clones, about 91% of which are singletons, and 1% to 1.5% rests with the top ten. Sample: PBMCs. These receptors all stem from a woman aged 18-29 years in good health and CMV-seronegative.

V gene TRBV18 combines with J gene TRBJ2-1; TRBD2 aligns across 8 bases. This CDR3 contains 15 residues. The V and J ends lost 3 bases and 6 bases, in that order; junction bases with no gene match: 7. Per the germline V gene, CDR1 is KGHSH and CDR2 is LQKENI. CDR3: CASSPLRGGGNEQFF. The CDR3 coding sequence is TGTGCCAGCTCACCCCTACGGGGGGGCGGCAATGAGCAGTTCTTC.

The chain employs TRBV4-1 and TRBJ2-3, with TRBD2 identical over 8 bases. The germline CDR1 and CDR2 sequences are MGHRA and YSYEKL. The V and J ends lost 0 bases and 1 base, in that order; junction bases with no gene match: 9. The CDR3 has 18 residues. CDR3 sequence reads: CASSQEYPSGGGTDTQYF. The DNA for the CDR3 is TGCGCCAGCAGCCAAGAGTATCCTTCCGGGGGGGGCACAGATACGCAGTATTTT.

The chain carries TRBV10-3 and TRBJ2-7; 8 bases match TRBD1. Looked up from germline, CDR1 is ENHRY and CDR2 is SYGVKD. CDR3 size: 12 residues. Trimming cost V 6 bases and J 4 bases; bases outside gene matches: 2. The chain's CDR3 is CAIRQGEYEQYF. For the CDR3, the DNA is TGTGCCATCAGACAGGGGGAGTACGAGCAGTACTTC.

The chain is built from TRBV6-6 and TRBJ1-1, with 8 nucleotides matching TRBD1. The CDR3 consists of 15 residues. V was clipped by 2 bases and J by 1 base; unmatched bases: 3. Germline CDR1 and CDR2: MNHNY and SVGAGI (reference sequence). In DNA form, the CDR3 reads TGTGCCAGCAGTTACACAACAGGGGGGAACACTGAAGCTTTCTTT. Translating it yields CASSYTTGGNTEAFF.

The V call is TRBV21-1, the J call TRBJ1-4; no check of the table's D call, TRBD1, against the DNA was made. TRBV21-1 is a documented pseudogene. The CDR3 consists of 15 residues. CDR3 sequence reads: CASRTRQGDSEKLFF. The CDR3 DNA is TGTGCCAGCAGGACCCGACAGGGCGATAGTGAAAAACTGTTTTTT.

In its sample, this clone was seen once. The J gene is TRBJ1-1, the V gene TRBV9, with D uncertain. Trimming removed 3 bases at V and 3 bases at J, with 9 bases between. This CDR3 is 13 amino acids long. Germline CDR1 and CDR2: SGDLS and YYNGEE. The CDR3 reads CASSGNIYTEAFF. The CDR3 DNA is TGTGCCAGCAGCGGTAACATCTACACTGAAGCTTTCTTT.

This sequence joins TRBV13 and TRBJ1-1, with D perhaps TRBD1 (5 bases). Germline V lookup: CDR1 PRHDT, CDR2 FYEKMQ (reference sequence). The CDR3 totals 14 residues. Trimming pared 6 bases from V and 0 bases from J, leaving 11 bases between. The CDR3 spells CASRPVGVNTEAFF. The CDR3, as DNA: TGTGCCAGCAGACCGGTAGGGGTGAACACTGAAGCTTTCTTT.

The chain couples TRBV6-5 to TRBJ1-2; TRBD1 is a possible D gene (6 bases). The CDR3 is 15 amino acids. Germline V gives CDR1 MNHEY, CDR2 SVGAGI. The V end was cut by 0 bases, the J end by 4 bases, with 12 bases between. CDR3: CASSYSRGIAYGYTF. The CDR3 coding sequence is TGTGCCAGCAGTTACTCGAGGGGGATTGCCTATGGCTACACCTTC.

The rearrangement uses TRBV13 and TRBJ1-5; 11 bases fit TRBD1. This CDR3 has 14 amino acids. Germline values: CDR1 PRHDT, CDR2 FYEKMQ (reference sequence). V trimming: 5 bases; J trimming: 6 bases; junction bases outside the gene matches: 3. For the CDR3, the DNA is TGTGCCAGCAGCGTGGGACAGGGGGGTCAGCCCCAGCATTTT. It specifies CASSVGQGGQPQHF. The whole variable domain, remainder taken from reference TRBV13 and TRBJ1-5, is AAGVIQSPRHLIKEKRETATLKCYPIPRHDTVYWYQQGPGQDPQFLISFYEKMQSDKGSIPDRFSAQQFSDYHSELNMSSLELGDSALYFCASSVGQGGQPQHFGDGTRLSIL.

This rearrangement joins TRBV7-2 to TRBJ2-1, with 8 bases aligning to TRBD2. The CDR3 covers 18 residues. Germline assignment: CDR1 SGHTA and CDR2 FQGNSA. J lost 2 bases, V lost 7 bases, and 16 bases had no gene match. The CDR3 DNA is TGTGCCAGCACCGCTACCTTTCGGGGCGGGGGGACCTACAATGAGCAGTTCTTC. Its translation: CASTATFRGGGTYNEQFF.

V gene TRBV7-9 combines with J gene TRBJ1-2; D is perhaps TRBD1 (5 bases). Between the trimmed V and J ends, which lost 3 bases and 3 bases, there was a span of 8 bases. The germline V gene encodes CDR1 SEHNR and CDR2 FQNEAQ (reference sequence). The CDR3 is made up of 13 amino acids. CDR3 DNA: TGTGCCAGCAGCTTGGGGACTGACTATGGCTACACCTTC. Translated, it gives CASSLGTDYGYTF.

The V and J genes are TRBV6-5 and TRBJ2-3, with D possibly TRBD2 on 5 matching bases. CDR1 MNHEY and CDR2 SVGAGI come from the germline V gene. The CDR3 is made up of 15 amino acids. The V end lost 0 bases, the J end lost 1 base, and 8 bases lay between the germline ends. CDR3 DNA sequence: TGTGCCAGCAGTTACTCGTTCGGGGGCACAGATACGCAGTATTTT. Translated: CASSYSFGGTDTQYF.

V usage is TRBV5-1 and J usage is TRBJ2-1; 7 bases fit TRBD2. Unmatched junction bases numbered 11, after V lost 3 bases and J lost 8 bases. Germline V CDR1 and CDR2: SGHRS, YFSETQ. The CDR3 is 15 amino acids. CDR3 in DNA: TGCGCCAGCAGCTCCGAAATGGGGGGGTTGTATGAGCAGTTCTTC. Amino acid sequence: CASSSEMGGLYEQFF.

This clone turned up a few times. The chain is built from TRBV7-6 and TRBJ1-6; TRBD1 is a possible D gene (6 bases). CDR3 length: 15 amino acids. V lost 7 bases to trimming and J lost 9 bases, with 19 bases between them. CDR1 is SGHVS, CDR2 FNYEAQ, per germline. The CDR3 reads CASTLSTGGGSPLHF. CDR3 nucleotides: TGTGCCAGCACCTTGTCGACGGGAGGGGGTTCACCCCTCCACTTT.

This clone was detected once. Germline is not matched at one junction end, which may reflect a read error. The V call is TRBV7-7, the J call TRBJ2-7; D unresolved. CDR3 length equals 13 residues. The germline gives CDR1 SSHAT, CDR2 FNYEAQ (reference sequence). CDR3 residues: CASSLGRNYEQYF. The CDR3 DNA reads TGTGCTAGCAGCTTAGGCAGAAACTACGAGCAGTACTTC.

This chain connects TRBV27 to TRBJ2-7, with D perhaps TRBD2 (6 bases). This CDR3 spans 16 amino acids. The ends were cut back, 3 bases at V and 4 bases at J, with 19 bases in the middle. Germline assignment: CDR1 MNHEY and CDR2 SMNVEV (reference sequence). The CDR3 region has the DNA TGTGCCAGCAGTTTTTCAGGTACGGGGGTTGTGTACGAGCAGTACTTC. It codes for CASSFSGTGVVYEQYF.

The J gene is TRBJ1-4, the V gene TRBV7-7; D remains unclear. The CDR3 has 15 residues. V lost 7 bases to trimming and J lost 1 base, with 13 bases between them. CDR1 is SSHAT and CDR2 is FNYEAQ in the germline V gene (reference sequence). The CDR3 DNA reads TGTGCCAGCACCACGAGAGGGATAACTAATGAAAAACTGTTTTTT. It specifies CASTTRGITNEKLFF.

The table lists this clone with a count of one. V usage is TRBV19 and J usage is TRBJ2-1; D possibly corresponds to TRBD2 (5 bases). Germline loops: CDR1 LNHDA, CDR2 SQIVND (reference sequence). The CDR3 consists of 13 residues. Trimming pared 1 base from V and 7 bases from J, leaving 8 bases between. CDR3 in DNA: TGTGCCAGTAGTATAGTACCGGGGAATGAGCAGTTCTTC. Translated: CASSIVPGNEQFF. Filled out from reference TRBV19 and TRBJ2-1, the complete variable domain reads DGGITQSPKYLFRKEGQNVTLSCEQNLNHDAMYWYRQDPGQGLRLIYYSQIVNDFQKGDIAEGYSVSREKKESFPLTVTSAQKNPTAFYLCASSIVPGNEQFFGPGTRLTVL.

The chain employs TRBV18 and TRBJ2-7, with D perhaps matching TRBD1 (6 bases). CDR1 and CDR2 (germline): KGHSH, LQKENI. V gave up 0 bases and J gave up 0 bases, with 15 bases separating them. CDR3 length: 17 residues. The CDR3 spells CASSPPGAWGASYEQYF. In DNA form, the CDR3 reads TGTGCCAGCTCACCACCGGGGGCATGGGGTGCCTCCTACGAGCAGTACTTC.

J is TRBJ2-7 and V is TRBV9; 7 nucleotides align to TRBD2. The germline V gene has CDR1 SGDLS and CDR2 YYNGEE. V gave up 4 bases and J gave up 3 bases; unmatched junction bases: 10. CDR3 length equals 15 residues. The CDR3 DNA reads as TGTGCCAGCAGCCCACAAAGTCTAGCGGACTACGAGCAGTACTTC. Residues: CASSPQSLADYEQYF.

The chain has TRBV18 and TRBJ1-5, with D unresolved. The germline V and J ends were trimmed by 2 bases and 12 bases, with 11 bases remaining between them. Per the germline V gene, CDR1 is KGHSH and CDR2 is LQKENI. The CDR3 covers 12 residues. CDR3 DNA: TGTGCCAGCTCACCAGGCCGAGAGGGCCAGCATTTT. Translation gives CASSPGREGQHF.

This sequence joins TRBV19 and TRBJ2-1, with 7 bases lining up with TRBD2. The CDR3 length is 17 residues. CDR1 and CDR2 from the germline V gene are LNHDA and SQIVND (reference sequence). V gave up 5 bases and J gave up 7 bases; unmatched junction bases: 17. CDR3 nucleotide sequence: TGTGCCAGTAGTCCCCTCGGGGCGGGAGTACTGGGGAATGAGCAGTTCTTC. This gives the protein CASSPLGAGVLGNEQFF.

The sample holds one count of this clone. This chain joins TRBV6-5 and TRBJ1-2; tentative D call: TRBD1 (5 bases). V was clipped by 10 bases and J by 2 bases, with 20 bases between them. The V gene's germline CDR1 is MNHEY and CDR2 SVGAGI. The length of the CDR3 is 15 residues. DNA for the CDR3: TGTGCCACCCAGCGCCGGGGGGGATTCAACTATGGCTACACCTTC. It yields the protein CATQRRGGFNYGYTF.

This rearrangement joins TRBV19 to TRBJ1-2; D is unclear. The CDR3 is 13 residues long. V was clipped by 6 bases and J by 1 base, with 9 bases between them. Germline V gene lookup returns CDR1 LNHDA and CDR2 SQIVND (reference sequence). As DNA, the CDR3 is TGTGCCAGTAGCTTCCGTATTAACTATGGCTACACCTTC. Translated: CASSFRINYGYTF.

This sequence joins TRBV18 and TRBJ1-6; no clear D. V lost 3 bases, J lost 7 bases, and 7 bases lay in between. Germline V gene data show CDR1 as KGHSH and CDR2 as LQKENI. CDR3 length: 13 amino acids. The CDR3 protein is CASSPGRNSPLHF. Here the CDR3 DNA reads TGTGCCAGCTCACCGGGCAGAAATTCACCCCTCCACTTT.